The 27 T cell receptor beta chains below all came from one sample that was sequenced in a study of T cell clusters in autoimmune cytopenias. Multiplex touch-down PCR amplified TRB using TRB-A and TRB-B pools in one tube. TCRdb reprocessed the multiplex PCR reads and stores each CDR3 protein as one record, lacking DNA. Its table records roughly 890 distinct CDR3 sequences. Roughly 38,000 genome equivalents of blood DNA were amplified for TRB. The source material was peripheral blood. These receptors were obtained from a human donor with an autoimmune cytopenia or autoimmune hepatitis (not recorded which).

V gene TRBV6-2 or TRBV6-3 combines with J gene TRBJ1-2. Germline V gene sequence: CDR1 MNHEY, CDR2 SVGEGT. This CDR3 comprises 13 residues. The CDR3 is CASTERTWGGYTF.

The genes are TRBV7-9 and TRBJ1-1; the D call from TCRdb, TRBD1, cannot be confirmed without DNA. This CDR3 has 14 amino acids. The germline V gene has CDR1 SEHNR and CDR2 FQNEAQ (reference sequence). CDR3 sequence reads: CASSLDGGNTEAFF.

Considering frequency, this clonotype is medium-sized. The rearrangement joins TRBV7-3 to TRBJ2-1; the D call from TCRdb, TRBD2, cannot be confirmed without DNA. Germline V gives CDR1 SGHTA, CDR2 FQGTGA. The CDR3 sequence is 17 residues long. The CDR3 protein is CASSPKERGAFRDEQFF.

This clonotype shows up as medium-sized by frequency. The V and J genes are TRBV7-3 and TRBJ2-1; TCRdb calls TRBD1, which cannot be checked without DNA. Per germline, CDR1 SGHTA and CDR2 FQGTGA. The CDR3 spans 16 residues. CDR3 protein: CASSPRGGSSYNEQFF.

Measured by frequency, this clonotype is large. CDR3 residues: CASSSVADGTQYF. This chain connects TRBV6-6 to TRBJ2-5. The CDR3 is 13 residues long. Germline V gene sequence: CDR1 MNHNY, CDR2 SVGAGI (reference sequence).

By frequency, this clonotype is medium-sized. The chain joins TRBV19 to TRBJ1-3. The germline V gene encodes CDR1 LNHDA and CDR2 SQIVND (reference sequence). CDR3 length equals 13 residues. CDR3 in amino acids: CASSLKDGNTIYF.

The CDR3 spells CASSDLGRNTEAFF. The V call is TRBV6-1, the J call TRBJ1-1. CDR1 and CDR2 (germline): MNHNS, SASEGT. This CDR3 has 14 residues.

This clonotype is labeled medium-sized based on frequency. This sequence joins TRBV7-9 and TRBJ2-1; TCRdb's D call of TRBD2 is untestable without DNA. The germline V gene has CDR1 SEHNR and CDR2 FQNEAQ (reference sequence). The CDR3 covers 14 residues. CDR3 in amino acids: CASSLEGLYNEQFF.

This clonotype counts as medium-sized by frequency. The gene calls are TRBV7-2 and TRBJ1-1; there is no DNA to check the TCRdb D call of TRBD1. The CDR3 is 14 amino acids. Germline assignment: CDR1 SGHTA and CDR2 FQGNSA. CDR3: CASSVAGIYTEAFF.

The chain employs TRBV7-6 and TRBJ1-5. The CDR3 loop spans 15 amino acids. Germline V lookup: CDR1 SGHVS, CDR2 FNYEAQ. CDR3 amino acids: CASSLEPGLNQPQHF.

This clonotype is deemed medium-sized by its frequency. This chain uses TRBV24-1 with TRBJ2-1; TCRdb picks TRBD1, but there is no DNA to check that call. Looked up from germline, CDR1 is KGHDR and CDR2 is SFDVKD. This CDR3 is built from 13 residues. This CDR3 is CATSHRVYNEQFF.

The genes are TRBV5-4 and TRBJ1-1. Looked up from germline, CDR1 is SGHNT and CDR2 is YYREEE (reference sequence). CDR3 size: 13 residues. CDR3 loop: CASSLSRGTEAFF.

This clonotype registers medium-sized by frequency. The J gene is TRBJ1-3, the V gene TRBV20-1; TCRdb's assignment of TRBD1 cannot be checked, as there is no DNA. CDR1 and CDR2 from the germline V gene are DFQATT and SNEGSKA (reference sequence). The CDR3 has 14 amino acids. This CDR3 is CSAPGQNSGNTIYF.

This clonotype is medium-sized by frequency. CDR3 protein: CATRTGTGSYEQYF. The rearrangement joins TRBV5-5 to TRBJ2-7; TCRdb picks TRBD1, but there is no DNA to check that call. This CDR3 contains 14 residues. CDR1 and CDR2 from the germline V gene are SGHKS and YYEKEE (reference sequence).

This clonotype shows up as large by frequency. The chain has TRBV5-5 and TRBJ2-2. The CDR3 loop spans 12 amino acids. Per germline, CDR1 SGHKS and CDR2 YYEKEE (reference sequence). This CDR3 reads CASSLMVGELFF.

The chain carries TRBV6-2 or TRBV6-3 and TRBJ2-7; the TCRdb call, TRBD2, lacks DNA for checking. CDR1 is MNHEY, CDR2 SVGEGT, per germline. The CDR3 totals 14 residues. CDR3 residues: CASSYGTSSYEQYF.

In terms of frequency, this clonotype is medium-sized. This rearrangement joins TRBV6-5 to TRBJ2-3. Germline assignment: CDR1 MNHEY and CDR2 SVGAGI. This CDR3 comprises 15 residues. The CDR3 is CASSYSRHLTDTQYF.

The gene calls are TRBV5-4 and TRBJ1-2; without DNA, the TCRdb call of TRBD1 cannot be checked. The CDR3 is 14 residues long. The germline CDR1 and CDR2 sequences are SGHNT and YYREEE (reference sequence). CDR3 sequence reads: CASSPQGEGYGYTF.

According to its frequency, this clonotype is medium-sized. The chain carries TRBV30 and TRBJ2-2; TCRdb gives TRBD1 as the D gene, but with no DNA this cannot be confirmed. There are 13 residues in the CDR3. CDR1 and CDR2 from the germline V gene are GTSNPN and SVGIG (reference sequence). The CDR3 reads CAWNQGDTGELFF.

This clonotype is called medium-sized based on its frequency. This chain connects TRBV20-1 to TRBJ2-3; the TCRdb call, TRBD2, lacks DNA for checking. Germline V lookup: CDR1 DFQATT, CDR2 SNEGSKA (reference sequence). CDR3 size: 16 residues. This CDR3 is CSARVAGRGSLDTQYF.

Frequency places this clonotype as medium-sized. This chain connects TRBV19 to TRBJ2-7. CDR1 is LNHDA, CDR2 SQIVND, per germline (reference sequence). The CDR3 spans 14 residues. CDR3 protein: CASSVGSGPYEQYF.

In terms of frequency, this clonotype is medium-sized. This chain connects TRBV29-1 to TRBJ1-1. The CDR3 length is 12 residues. CDR1 is SQVTM and CDR2 is ANQGSEA in the germline V gene. CDR3 protein: CSVESHEIEAFF.

This clonotype counts as medium-sized by frequency. This chain uses TRBV5-4 with TRBJ2-3. Germline loops: CDR1 SGHNT, CDR2 YYREEE (reference sequence). This CDR3 has 15 amino acids. The CDR3 region is CASSFSGLSTDTQYF.

This clonotype is deemed medium-sized by its frequency. J is TRBJ2-3 and V is TRBV12-3 or TRBV12-4. The CDR3 totals 13 residues. The CDR3 reads CASSLGFTDTQYF.

The chain recombines TRBV15 with TRBJ1-5; TCRdb outputs TRBD1, but without DNA this stays unchecked. Germline CDR1 reads LNHNV; CDR2 reads YYDKDF (reference sequence). The CDR3 length is 15 residues. CDR3 in amino acids: CATSEGAPFNQPQHF.

This clonotype registers medium-sized by frequency. V is TRBV11-2 and J is TRBJ2-5. Germline CDR1 SGHAT, CDR2 FQNNGV. The length of the CDR3 is 11 residues. The CDR3 is CASSVGETQYF.

Its frequency marks this clonotype as medium-sized (0.01 to 0.1%). V gene TRBV19 combines with J gene TRBJ1-2. Germline values: CDR1 LNHDA, CDR2 SQIVND (reference sequence). The CDR3 spans 14 residues. This CDR3 is CASTRDPYTYGYTF.